This T cell receptor (beta chain) was captured in a study of T cell responses to AZD1222 COVID-19 vaccine. Regarding the study as a whole: Researchers took repertoire samples only after the peak T cell response had come. Vaccine-associated CD4 TCRs spanned spike, dominant at 160-218 and 743-854. Only six individuals given AZD1222 were seropositive at baseline.

Trimming took 5 bases from V and 4 from J, leaving 27 bases between them. Germline V CDR1 and CDR2: SGHTA, FQGTGA. The CDR3 is 18 amino acids. This clone was observed a handful of times. The antigen remains undetermined. TCRdb keeps only in-frame clones here, not all; method: immunoSEQ multiplex PCR. The table shows about 130,000 clones, with about 90% occurring only once. J is TRBJ2-7 and V is TRBV7-3, with a tentative D call TRBD2 (5 bases). This clonotype originated in an adult in good health. The starting material was peripheral blood, obtained on day 0 of AZD1222 vaccination. The CDR3 spells CASSRQQGKEAFIYEQYF. In DNA, the CDR3 is TGTGCCAGCAGCCGACAACAAGGTAAGGAGGCTTTTATATACGAGCAGTACTTC. The variable domain in full, completed from reference TRBV7-3 and TRBJ2-7, reads GAGVSQTPSNKVTEKGKYVELRCDPISGHTALYWYRQSLGQGPEFLIYFQGTGAADDSGLPNDRFFAVRPEGSVSTLKIQRTERGDSAVYLCASSRQQGKEAFIYEQYFGPGTRLTVT.